Shown below are 7 T cell receptor beta chains from a single sample sequenced in a study of T cells after yellow fever vaccination (dated by TCRdb to between 2018 and 2021). Library construction relied on 5' RACE. Sequencing used an Illumina NovaSeq 6000. The public reads were run again by TCRdb, first through fastp at Q25 and then through MiXCR, and only productive beta chains were kept. Every CDR3 protein is listed once, alongside the most common genes and DNA of its rows. For this sample there are some 240,000 distinct CDR3 sequences; approximately 3.3% appear just once. The ten largest clones represent around 3.3% of the sample. This specimen's treatment or condition label, interpreted: live attenuated yellow fever vaccine strain. This specimen was CD4+ T cells sorted from PBMCs, taken 10 days after the yellow fever booster vaccination. The source of these receptors is a man aged 18 to 29 who received the YFV17D yellow fever vaccine.

At least ten counts were recorded for this clonotype. The rearrangement uses TRBV5-1 and TRBJ1-4; 10 nucleotides line up with TRBD1. Losses at the gene ends were 4 bases for V and 1 base for J; bases not matched to a gene: 4. The length of the CDR3 is 16 residues. The germline V gene has CDR1 SGHRS and CDR2 YFSETQ. CDR3 sequence reads: CASSPRDRGTNEKLFF. The CDR3 nucleotides are TGCGCCAGCAGCCCCCGGGACAGGGGAACTAATGAAAAACTGTTTTTT.

This clonotype was observed a handful of times. The gene calls are TRBV18 and TRBJ2-1, with D hard to call. CDR1 is KGHSH and CDR2 is LQKENI in the germline V gene. The CDR3 consists of 16 residues. Trimming left V 2 bases short and J 1 base short, with 12 bases between. As DNA, the CDR3 is TGTGCCAGCTCACCAGTCACTTTCCTATCCTACAATGAGCAGTTCTTC. Translation: CASSPVTFLSYNEQFF.

The sample holds a few counts of this clonotype. The rearrangement links TRBV3-1 to TRBJ2-3; TRBD2 is a possible D gene (6 bases). This CDR3 is 15 amino acids long. Germline V gene data show CDR1 as LGHDT and CDR2 as YNNKEL (reference sequence). Trimming removed 4 bases at V and 1 base at J, with 12 bases between. In nucleotides, the CDR3 is TGTGCCAGCAGCCGACATACGGGGGGCACAGATACGCAGTATTTT. Amino acid sequence: CASSRHTGGTDTQYF.

This clonotype has a handful of counts. The CDR3 is CASRPGQGATVNSPLHF. The CDR3 bases are TGTGCCAGCAGACCGGGACAGGGGGCGACCGTTAATTCACCCCTCCACTTT. This chain connects TRBV6-5 to TRBJ1-6; the match to TRBD1 covers 12 bases. Germline loops: CDR1 MNHEY, CDR2 SVGAGI. This CDR3 is built from 17 residues. The J segment lost 6 bases and the V segment lost 6 bases, leaving 9 bases of the junction unmatched.

V usage is TRBV5-1 and J usage is TRBJ2-7; TRBD2 agrees at 8 bases. Germline V gives CDR1 SGHRS, CDR2 YFSETQ. V shed 0 bases and J 0 bases; nucleotides not matched to a gene: 8. The CDR3 length is 17 residues. CDR3 amino acids: CASSLDTAGALSYEQYF. The CDR3 coding sequence is TGCGCCAGCAGCTTGGATACAGCGGGGGCCCTCTCCTACGAGCAGTACTTC.

This clonotype was counted only a few times. The chain recombines TRBV5-1 with TRBJ1-1; D is ambiguous. The V gene lost 1 base and the J gene lost 0 bases, with 7 bases spanning the gap. The CDR3 length is 14 residues. The V gene's germline CDR1 is SGHRS and CDR2 YFSETQ. CDR3 nucleotide sequence: TGCGCCAGCAGCTTGTTCAGGATGAACACTGAAGCTTTCTTT. Translated: CASSLFRMNTEAFF.

This clonotype showed up many times. The V gene is TRBV5-1, the J gene TRBJ2-3; TRBD2 agrees at 10 bases. The germline gives CDR1 SGHRS, CDR2 YFSETQ. The CDR3 is 15 residues long. With 6 bases clipped from V and 5 bases from J, the junction kept 9 bases outside the gene matches. The CDR3, as DNA: TGCGCCAGCAACCAAGCGGGGGGGCCTGTAGATACGCAGTATTTT. Translated: CASNQAGGPVDTQYF.